This T cell receptor beta chain is from a study of blood T cells in healthy people across ages. Overall study findings and caveats: Older age went with lower TCR beta diversity per million T cells, in a roughly linear way.

Only one count was recorded for this clonotype. Its specificity is unknown. The junction differs from germline at one of its ends, possibly a read error. The use of a sample-barcoded 5' primer and a J-beta primer mix characterized a second PCR of roughly 6 to 11 cycles. Via MiXCR, TCRdb re-called the 5' RACE reads, giving one row per CDR3 protein. The data hold about 580,000 distinct CDR3 sequences, with under 55% observed a single time. The CDR3 consists of 15 residues. Germline CDR1 MNHNY, CDR2 SVGAGI (reference sequence). The clonotype originates from a man aged 80 or over in good health. Sample: blood. The V gene is TRBV6-6, the J gene TRBJ2-5, with TRBD1 as a possible D gene (6 bases). Near its end, the DNA agrees better with TRBJ2-1, so the J call may be wrong. The CDR3 here is CTSKLQGRNQETQFF. CDR3 nucleotides: TGTACCAGCAAGCTACAGGGCCGCAACCAAGAGACCCAGTTCTTC.